Presented here are 7 T cell receptor beta chains from one specimen sequenced in a study of beta chain features in type 1 diabetes. The entirety of the isolated RNA underwent reverse transcription, so expressed TCRB transcripts were sequenced. The repertoire was sequenced with immunoSEQ multiplex PCR; TCRdb's copy has only in-frame clones and lacks some. The repertoire holds 860,000 or so clones, with roughly a sixth as singletons. Sequencing was performed on naive CD4+ T cells from blood. The receptor set was obtained from a woman aged 18-35 years in good health.

This clone has just a few counts. The rearrangement uses TRBV5-5 and TRBJ2-2; no clear D gene. Trimming took off 2 bases at V and 1 base at J, with 9 bases between the two ends. This CDR3 has 15 residues. Looked up from germline, CDR1 is SGHKS and CDR2 is YYEKEE (reference sequence). The CDR3 DNA is TGTGCCAGCAGCTTCGGACGGGTGAACACCGGGGAGCTGTTTTTT. Translating gives CASSFGRVNTGELFF.

The rearrangement uses TRBV7-3 and TRBJ2-3; D is perhaps TRBD1 (6 bases). The CDR3 totals 15 residues. The germline CDR1 and CDR2 sequences are SGHTA and FQGTGA. With 5 bases removed from V and 4 bases from J, the gap between germline ends came to 16 bases. The CDR3 here is CASSPSGTWADTQYF. The CDR3 bases are TGTGCCAGCAGCCCATCCGGGACATGGGCAGATACGCAGTATTTT.

This clone was counted a few times. The chain links TRBV5-1 to TRBJ2-7; TRBD2 matches 11 bases. The V segment lost 6 bases and the J segment 4 bases; nucleotides outside the gene matches: 12. Germline V CDR1 and CDR2: SGHRS, YFSETQ. The CDR3 totals 16 residues. Here the CDR3 reads CASNIRPGLAEYEQYF. The CDR3 bases are TGCGCCAGCAACATCAGACCGGGACTAGCGGAATACGAGCAGTACTTC. Full variable domain (outside the CDR3, taken from reference TRBV5-1 and TRBJ2-7): KAGVTQTPRYLIKTRGQQVTLSCSPISGHRSVSWYQQTPGQGLQFLFEYFSETQRNKGNFPGRFSGRQFSNSRSEMNVSTLELGDSALYLCASNIRPGLAEYEQYFGPGTRLTVT.

This clone has only a few counts. The rearrangement links TRBV19 to TRBJ2-3; D gene unclear. Germline CDR1 and CDR2: LNHDA and SQIVND (reference sequence). V lost 8 bases and J lost 10, with 22 bases in between. CDR3 size: 14 residues. The CDR3 here is CASRHPATSAPQYF. The CDR3 nucleotides are TGTGCCAGTCGCCATCCGGCTACCTCAGCGCCGCAGTATTTT.

This clone came up a few times. V and J are TRBV5-1 and TRBJ1-2, with D hard to call. Germline V gene data show CDR1 as SGHRS and CDR2 as YFSETQ. V lost 0 bases, J lost 7 bases, and 19 bases lay in between. CDR3 length: 16 amino acids. CDR3 region: CASSLVTGSLGSGYTF. CDR3 in DNA: TGCGCCAGCAGCTTGGTAACCGGGTCGTTGGGAAGTGGCTACACCTTC. Combining the CDR3 with reference TRBV5-1 and TRBJ1-2 gives the whole variable domain KAGVTQTPRYLIKTRGQQVTLSCSPISGHRSVSWYQQTPGQGLQFLFEYFSETQRNKGNFPGRFSGRQFSNSRSEMNVSTLELGDSALYLCASSLVTGSLGSGYTFGSGTRLTVV.

CDR3 in amino acids: CASSLRTGGLYEQYF. In DNA form, the CDR3 reads TGTGCCAGCAGCCTTAGGACAGGGGGCTTGTACGAGCAGTACTTC. This chain connects TRBV14 to TRBJ2-7; 11 bases are shared with TRBD1. The length of the CDR3 is 15 residues. V dropped 4 bases and J dropped 4; count of bases not matched to a gene: 6. Germline V gives CDR1 SGHDN, CDR2 FVKESK.

This chain uses TRBV6-1 with TRBJ2-2; TRBD1 or TRBD2 may be the D gene (5 bases each). CDR3 length equals 17 residues. Germline CDR1 reads MNHNS; CDR2 reads SASEGT. Trimming removed 1 base from V and 7 bases from J, with 19 bases in between. The CDR3 coding sequence is TGTGCCAGCAGTGAAGGGCGTGGGGGAGCGGTGATCGGGGAGCTGTTTTTT. Translated: CASSEGRGGAVIGELFF.